Below are 17 T cell receptor beta chains sequenced from a single sample in a study of cytomegalovirus exposure and HLA in healthy donors. In the PCR, 60 Vbeta and 13 Jbeta primers were used. Produced via immunoSEQ multiplex PCR; TCRdb's table is partial and in-frame only. The sample contains around 93,000 clones, around 82% of which appear only once. Sequencing was performed on PBMCs. The source of these receptors is a man under 40 in good health and CMV-seropositive.

The chain uses TRBV6-6 and TRBJ2-7; 10 bases map to TRBD2. The ends lost 4 bases at V and 3 bases at J; junction bases unmatched: 3. The CDR3 has 14 residues. Germline assignment: CDR1 MNHNY and CDR2 SVGAGI (reference sequence). CDR3 in DNA: TGTGCCAGCAGTTCTAGCGGGAGTATCTACGAGCAGTACTTC. It yields the protein CASSSSGSIYEQYF.

The J gene is TRBJ1-6, the V gene TRBV6-5; 8 positions agree with TRBD1. This CDR3 spans 15 amino acids. CDR1 is MNHEY and CDR2 is SVGAGI in the germline V gene. Trimming at V came to 2 bases and at J to 8 bases, leaving 5 bases not matched to a gene. CDR3 sequence (DNA): TGTGCCAGCAGTTACGAGGACAGGGCCGATTCACCCCTCCACTTT. Residues: CASSYEDRADSPLHF.

This clone was picked up one time. The J gene is TRBJ2-2, the V gene TRBV10-3; 8 nucleotides agree with TRBD1. This CDR3 has 16 residues. V shed 7 bases and J 5 bases; nucleotides not matched to a gene: 12. In germline, CDR1 is ENHRY, CDR2 SYGVKD. The CDR3 nucleotides are TGTGCCATCATGGGACCCGGACAGGGATCGACCGGGGAGCTGTTTTTT. This sequence encodes CAIMGPGQGSTGELFF.

The CDR3 loop reads CASSPPGLATNEKLFF. As DNA, the CDR3 is TGTGCCAGCTCACCACCGGGGCTTGCAACTAATGAAAAACTGTTTTTT. This chain joins TRBV18 and TRBJ1-4, with D perhaps TRBD1 (5 bases). Trimming stripped 0 bases from V and 0 bases from J, with 8 bases between. The CDR3 runs to 16 residues. Germline loops: CDR1 KGHSH, CDR2 LQKENI.

The V and J genes are TRBV15 and TRBJ1-5; 7 nucleotides align to TRBD1. CDR1 and CDR2 from the germline V gene are LNHNV and YYDKDF (reference sequence). V gave up 9 bases and J gave up 6 bases; unmatched junction bases: 8. The length of the CDR3 is 13 residues. The CDR3 DNA is TGTGCCACTCAATCGAACAGGGGTCAGCCCCAGCATTTT. It encodes CATQSNRGQPQHF.

A word on this clone: Other DNA sequences in the sample encode the same CDR3. The chain couples TRBV30 to TRBJ1-1; a possible D gene is TRBD1 (5 bases). V dropped 7 bases and J dropped 1 base, with 10 bases sitting between them. CDR1 and CDR2 (germline): GTSNPN, SVGIG (reference sequence). This CDR3 region has 12 residues. The CDR3 spells CASRGQNTEAFF. CDR3 DNA sequence: TGTGCCTCAAGAGGACAGAACACTGAAGCTTTCTTT.

V and J are TRBV10-3 and TRBJ1-1, with D maybe TRBD1 (5 bases). CDR3 length equals 13 residues. V was shortened by 0 bases and J by 4 bases, with 6 bases between the two germline ends. Germline V gene lookup returns CDR1 ENHRY and CDR2 SYGVKD. The CDR3 protein is CAISESGVTEAFF. CDR3 in DNA: TGTGCCATCAGTGAGTCAGGGGTCACTGAAGCTTTCTTT.

The chain uses TRBV25-1 and TRBJ1-5; unclear D gene. Germline V gene data show CDR1 as MGHDK and CDR2 as SYGVNS. CDR3 size: 14 residues. V lost 3 bases to trimming and J lost 6 bases, with 12 bases between them. CDR3 loop: CASSEGGGGQPQHF. DNA of the CDR3: TGTGCCAGCAGTGAGGGAGGAGGAGGTCAGCCCCAGCATTTT.

Of note for this clone: At one boundary the junction diverges from the germline segment, which might be a read error. The chain is built from TRBV6-6 and TRBJ2-5; TRBD1 is a possible D gene (6 bases). Germline V CDR1 and CDR2: MNHNY, SVGAGI (reference sequence). This CDR3 spans 14 amino acids. CDR3 in amino acids: CASSYGGNQGTQYF. As DNA, the CDR3 is TGTGCCAGCAGTTACGGGGGCAATCAAGGGACCCAGTACTTC.

The V call is TRBV7-2, the J call TRBJ2-7; 7 nucleotides line up with TRBD1. The CDR3 runs 13 residues. V lost 4 bases and J lost 4; bases outside the gene matches: 4. Germline values: CDR1 SGHTA, CDR2 FQGNSA. The chain's CDR3 is CASSSNRGYEQYF. CDR3 nucleotides: TGTGCCAGCAGCTCAAACAGGGGTTACGAGCAGTACTTC.

This chain uses TRBV5-6 with TRBJ1-6, with 7 bases aligning to TRBD1. V trimming: 3 bases; J trimming: 7 bases; junction bases outside the gene matches: 7. The CDR3 has 15 residues. Looked up from germline, CDR1 is SGHDT and CDR2 is YYEEEE. The CDR3 spells CASSSRDSPNSPLHF. The CDR3 DNA reads as TGTGCCAGCAGCTCGAGGGACAGCCCGAATTCACCCCTCCACTTT.

The J gene is TRBJ1-5, the V gene TRBV30; 9 bases match TRBD1. Germline values: CDR1 GTSNPN, CDR2 SVGIG (reference sequence). The J segment lost 4 bases and the V segment lost 5 bases, leaving 6 bases of the junction unmatched. The CDR3 is 14 amino acids. The CDR3 reads CAWQQGAFNQPQHF. The CDR3 DNA sequence: TGTGCCTGGCAACAGGGGGCGTTTAATCAGCCCCAGCATTTT.

The V and J genes are TRBV6-9 and TRBJ2-2, with TRBD2 identical over 8 bases. Germline CDR1 and CDR2: MNHGY and SVAAGI. This CDR3 is built from 16 residues. V was pared by 2 bases and J by 3 bases, with 5 bases of the junction left unmatched. The CDR3 sequence is CASSYKRELDTGELFF. In DNA form, the CDR3 reads TGTGCCAGCAGTTATAAGCGGGAGCTCGACACCGGGGAGCTGTTTTTT.

This chain links TRBV28 with TRBJ2-1; TRBD2 matches 14 bases. The CDR3 runs 17 residues. Trimming took 2 bases from V and 8 from J; bases not matched to a gene: 8. Germline lookup yields CDR1 MDHEN and CDR2 SYDVKM. The CDR3 DNA sequence: TGTGCCAGCAGTTTACCGGGACTAGCGGGAGTTACCGATGAGCAGTTCTTC. It encodes CASSLPGLAGVTDEQFF. Filled out from reference TRBV28 and TRBJ2-1, the complete variable domain reads DVKVTQSSRYLVKRTGEKVFLECVQDMDHENMFWYRQDPGLGLRLIYFSYDVKMKEKGDIPEGYSVSREKKERFSLILESASTNQTSMYLCASSLPGLAGVTDEQFFGPGTRLTVL.

This chain joins TRBV5-8 and TRBJ1-5; 10 nucleotides agree with TRBD1. Germline V gives CDR1 SGHTS, CDR2 YDEGEE. V gave up 4 bases and J gave up 3 bases; unmatched junction bases: 4. The CDR3 is 15 amino acids. In nucleotides, the CDR3 is TGTGCCAGCAGCAAAGGGACAGGGGCCAATCAGCCCCAGCATTTT. Its protein is CASSKGTGANQPQHF. Complete variable domain (other parts from reference TRBV5-8 and TRBJ1-5): EAGVTQSPTHLIKTRGQQATLRCSPISGHTSVYWYQQALGLGLQFLLWYDEGEERNRGNFPPRFSGRQFPNYSSELNVNALELEDSALYLCASSKGTGANQPQHFGDGTRLSIL.

The V and J genes are TRBV28 and TRBJ2-5; D remains unclear. Matching the DNA end better, TRBJ2-7 makes the J call doubtful. The germline V gene encodes CDR1 MDHEN and CDR2 SYDVKM. This CDR3 contains 13 residues. CDR3: CASSLLEDYEQYF. In nucleotides, the CDR3 is TGTGCCAGCAGTTTACTAGAGGACTACGAGCAGTACTTC.

V and J are TRBV10-3 and TRBJ2-6; no firm D call. CDR3 length: 12 residues. Germline V gives CDR1 ENHRY, CDR2 SYGVKD. With 10 bases removed from V and 0 bases from J, the gap between germline ends came to 4 bases. The CDR3 here is CATGSGANVLTF. The DNA of the CDR3 is TGTGCCACCGGCTCTGGGGCCAACGTCCTGACTTTC.